This T cell receptor (beta chain) stems from a study of blood T cell repertoires in COVID-19. The germline V gene encodes CDR1 SGHRS and CDR2 YFSETQ. The CDR3 extends over 15 amino acids. The ends lost 1 base at V and 0 bases at J; junction bases unmatched: 2. Clones were read by immunoSEQ multiplex PCR, and TCRdb kept only the in-frame ones, dropping some. The data contain approximately 240,000 clones, about 83% of them seen just once; the ten biggest clones take up more than 5.5%. This sequence originates from a human donor in a cohort sampled during active COVID-19. Source material: peripheral blood. The chain links TRBV5-1 to TRBJ2-3; 7 bases agree with TRBD2. Here the CDR3 reads CASSLQRGSTDTQYF. CDR3 sequence (DNA): TGCGCCAGCAGCTTGCAGCGGGGAAGCACAGATACGCAGTATTTT.